The clone carrying this T cell receptor beta chain was found many times. The data originate from a study of T-cell reconstitution after alpha-beta-depleted transplantation in children. The CDR3 length is 16 residues. V shed 1 base and J 6 bases; nucleotides not matched to a gene: 9. Germline CDR1 MGHDK, CDR2 SYGVNS. Unique molecular identifiers were used in preparing the TCRbeta library. TCRdb itself ran the PCR reads through MiXCR, one entry per CDR3 protein. The sample contains over 400,000 distinct CDR3 sequences, around 13% of which appear only once. The source was PBMCs from the stem cell graft donor, collected from the stem cell graft. The sequence derives from a human donor who donated a stem cell graft to a child with combined immunodeficiency. This chain joins TRBV25-1 and TRBJ2-3, with TRBD1 matching 8 bases. Written as DNA, the CDR3 is TGTGCCAGCAGTGAATCCTTCCAGGGGGCTAGGGATACGCAGTATTTT. Its protein product is CASSESFQGARDTQYF. Looking up the rest from reference TRBV25-1 and TRBJ2-3 gives the full variable domain: EADIYQTPRYLVIGTGKKITLECSQTMGHDKMYWYQQDPGMELHLIHYSYGVNSTEKGDLSSESTVSRIRTEHFPLTLESARPSHTSQYLCASSESFQGARDTQYFGPGTRLTVL.